This T cell receptor (beta chain) was sequenced for a study of blood T cell repertoires in COVID-19. In the original analysis: Amplification of reference gene primers was used by the study to estimate nucleated cell counts. Sequencing was performed with immunoSEQ multiplex PCR; in TCRdb, only in-frame clones are kept and a portion is missing. Clonal size and the V and J genes are those of that table, whereas D and trimming came from the DNA. In the table there are hundreds of thousands of clones, approximately 83% of which are singletons. This CDR3 is 12 amino acids long. The rearrangement links TRBV21-1 to TRBJ1-5. TRBV21-1 represents a pseudogene. This sequence originates from a woman in her twenties or thirties who had recovered from COVID-19. The sequenced sample was peripheral blood. Here the CDR3 DNA reads TGTGCCAGCAGCAAATCTAACCGGGCCCAGCATTTT. Translated, it gives CASSKSNRAQHF.